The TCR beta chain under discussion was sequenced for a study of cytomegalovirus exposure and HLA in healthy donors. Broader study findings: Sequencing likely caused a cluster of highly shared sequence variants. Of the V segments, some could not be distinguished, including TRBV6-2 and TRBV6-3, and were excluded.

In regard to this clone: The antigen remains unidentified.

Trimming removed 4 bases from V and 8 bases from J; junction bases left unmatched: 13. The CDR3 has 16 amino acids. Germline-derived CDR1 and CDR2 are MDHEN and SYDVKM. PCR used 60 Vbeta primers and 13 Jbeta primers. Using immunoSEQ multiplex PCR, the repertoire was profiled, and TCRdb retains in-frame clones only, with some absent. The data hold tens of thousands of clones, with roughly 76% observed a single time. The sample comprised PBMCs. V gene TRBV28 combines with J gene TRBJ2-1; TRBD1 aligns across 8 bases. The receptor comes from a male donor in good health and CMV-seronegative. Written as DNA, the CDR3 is TGTGCCAGCAGTTCTCTCGGACAGGGTGAGGAGGATGAGCAGTTCTTC. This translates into CASSSLGQGEEDEQFF.